This entry lists 16 T cell receptor beta chains sequenced from one sample in a study of cytomegalovirus exposure and HLA in healthy donors. PCR employed 60 Vbeta and 13 Jbeta primers. Method: immunoSEQ multiplex PCR; TCRdb's copy keeps in-frame clones and lacks some. The sample contains about 130,000 clones, roughly 75% of which appear only once. Material for sequencing was PBMCs. The receptor set was obtained from a woman aged 45-59 years in good health and CMV-seronegative.

This chain links TRBV19 with TRBJ2-3; D might be TRBD1 (6 bases). The ends were cut back, 4 bases at V and 4 bases at J, with 9 bases in the middle. This CDR3 spans 13 amino acids. Germline assignment: CDR1 LNHDA and CDR2 SQIVND (reference sequence). CDR3 DNA sequence: TGTGCCAGTAGTAAACAGGGCCCAGATACGCAGTATTTT. Translated: CASSKQGPDTQYF.

This sequence joins TRBV7-8 and TRBJ2-7; D possibly corresponds to TRBD1 (5 bases). V was clipped by 2 bases and J by 5 bases, with 10 bases between them. The germline V gene has CDR1 SGHVS and CDR2 FQNEAQ. The CDR3 totals 13 residues. The CDR3: CASSLPGYHEQYF. CDR3 nucleotide sequence: TGTGCCAGCAGCTTACCAGGGTATCACGAGCAGTACTTC.

The chain couples TRBV5-5 to TRBJ1-2; TRBD1 agrees at 7 bases. V lost 1 base to trimming and J lost 3 bases; unmatched junction nucleotides: 3. The CDR3 is 14 residues long. The germline CDR1 and CDR2 sequences are SGHKS and YYEKEE (reference sequence). CDR3 residues: CASSLLTGDYGYTF. The CDR3 nucleotides read TGTGCCAGCAGCTTGCTTACAGGGGACTATGGCTACACCTTC.

V is TRBV19 and J is TRBJ1-5; D ambiguous. CDR3 size: 13 residues. Trimming cost V 3 bases and J 7 bases, with 10 bases left between them. Germline-derived CDR1 and CDR2 are LNHDA and SQIVND (reference sequence). The CDR3 DNA is TGTGCCAGTAGTATTTCCGGGGAGCAGCCCCAGCATTTT. Protein product: CASSISGEQPQHF.

V is TRBV10-3 and J is TRBJ2-1; tentative D call: TRBD2 (5 bases). CDR3 length: 16 amino acids. Germline-derived CDR1 and CDR2 are ENHRY and SYGVKD. V gave up 0 bases and J gave up 9 bases, with 18 bases separating them. The CDR3 nucleotides read TGTGCCATCAGTGAGTCGCGAATAGGAAGAGGGAGTGAGCAGTTCTTC. Protein sequence: CAISESRIGRGSEQFF.

The sample holds a few counts of this clone. The chain recombines TRBV4-1 with TRBJ2-3; D might be TRBD1 (5 bases). Trimming stripped 4 bases from V and 0 bases from J, with 14 bases between. Per germline, CDR1 MGHRA and CDR2 YSYEKL. CDR3 length equals 16 residues. The DNA of the CDR3 is TGCGCCAGCAGCCCGACAGTATCCCCTAGCACAGATACGCAGTATTTT. Its protein is CASSPTVSPSTDTQYF.

The V call is TRBV15, the J call TRBJ1-1, with D tentatively TRBD1 (6 bases). Between the trimmed V and J ends, which lost 1 base and 0 bases, there was a span of 9 bases. The CDR3 is made up of 15 amino acids. Per germline, CDR1 LNHNV and CDR2 YYDKDF (reference sequence). CDR3 region: CATSRGGQLNTEAFF. The CDR3 DNA reads as TGTGCCACCAGCAGAGGAGGACAGCTGAACACTGAAGCTTTCTTT.

This rearrangement joins TRBV5-6 to TRBJ2-5; 10 bases are a match to TRBD2. The CDR3 length is 15 residues. The V segment lost 4 bases and the J segment 5 bases; nucleotides outside the gene matches: 8. CDR1 is SGHDT and CDR2 is YYEEEE in the germline V gene. The CDR3 is CASSPLAGGGETQYF. The DNA of the CDR3 is TGTGCCAGCAGCCCCTTAGCGGGAGGCGGGGAGACCCAGTACTTC.

The V and J genes are TRBV18 and TRBJ1-2, with a weak D call TRBD1 (5 bases). This CDR3 is 13 amino acids long. Trimming shortened V by 3 bases and J by 2 bases, and 7 bases separated the two germline ends. The germline V gene has CDR1 KGHSH and CDR2 LQKENI. CDR3 DNA sequence: TGTGCCAGCTCACCCTCAGGGAACTATGGCTACACCTTC. Its protein is CASSPSGNYGYTF.

CDR3 in amino acids: CAIRGDFATNYEQYF. CDR3 DNA sequence: TGTGCCATCAGAGGGGACTTCGCCACCAACTACGAGCAGTACTTC. The V gene is TRBV10-3, the J gene TRBJ2-7; perhaps TRBD2 as D (6 bases). Germline V gene lookup returns CDR1 ENHRY and CDR2 SYGVKD. CDR3 size: 15 residues. Trimming removed 6 bases at V and 3 bases at J, with 18 bases between.

The chain has TRBV7-7 and TRBJ2-1; 8 positions agree with TRBD2. After removal of 5 bases from V and 7 bases from J, the junction contained 7 bases not matched to a gene. This CDR3 is built from 14 residues. Germline CDR1 SSHAT, CDR2 FNYEAQ (reference sequence). The CDR3 loop is CASSPSGTRNEQFF. The CDR3 DNA sequence: TGTGCCAGCAGCCCCTCCGGGACTAGGAATGAGCAGTTCTTC.

This sequence joins TRBV19 and TRBJ2-5; 8 positions agree with TRBD2. The J call may be mistaken, given a closer DNA end match to TRBJ2-7. The CDR3 is 14 amino acids. The germline V gene has CDR1 LNHDA and CDR2 SQIVND (reference sequence). CDR3 bases: TGTGCCAGTAGTATACCGGGGACTAGCTACGAGCAGTACTTC. As protein: CASSIPGTSYEQYF.

The V call is TRBV28, the J call TRBJ1-4, with no clear D. Per germline, CDR1 MDHEN and CDR2 SYDVKM. V was pared by 3 bases and J by 8 bases, with 13 bases between. The CDR3 sequence is 14 residues long. CDR3: CASSLPDSREKLFF. CDR3 bases: TGTGCCAGCAGTTTGCCCGATTCTCGGGAAAAACTGTTTTTT.

The chain employs TRBV27 and TRBJ2-7, with TRBD2 matching over 13 bases. The germline CDR1 and CDR2 sequences are MNHEY and SMNVEV (reference sequence). The junction had 5 bases not matched to a gene; V was cut back by 6 bases and J by 6 bases. The CDR3 sequence is 14 residues long. The DNA for the CDR3 is TGTGCCAGCAGACGGACTAGCGGGAGTGTCGAGCAGTACTTC. This translates into CASRRTSGSVEQYF.

The chain has TRBV28 and TRBJ1-5; D is unclear. V shed 5 bases and J shed 5 bases, with 13 bases lying between them. This CDR3 is built from 14 residues. In germline, CDR1 is MDHEN, CDR2 SYDVKM. Written as DNA, the CDR3 is TGTGCCAGCAGTATAAGCCCTGGGCATCAGCCCCAGCATTTT. Translated, it gives CASSISPGHQPQHF.

The V gene is TRBV28, the J gene TRBJ2-5; tentative D call: TRBD2 (5 bases). CDR1 is MDHEN, CDR2 SYDVKM, per germline. V gave up 8 bases and J gave up 5 bases, with 15 bases separating them. CDR3 length equals 13 residues. CDR3 in DNA: TGTGCCAGCCTCTCCGGGGTTGGGGAGACCCAGTACTTC. As protein: CASLSGVGETQYF.